A selection of T cell receptor beta chains follows, all from one sample in a study of regulatory T cells in long-lasting Graves disease. From the multiplex PCR reads, TCRdb called clonotypes with MiXCR, one entry per CDR3 protein. Among 510,000 or so distinct CDR3 sequences listed, 12% were seen once. These data are also associated with another study on T cells in Graves' hyperthyroidism and ophthalmopathy.

The sample consisted of peripheral blood mononuclear cells (PBMCs), taken at new diagnosis, from a patient treated with antithyroid drugs. Receptors were obtained from a woman aged 30 to 39 with Graves disease. CDR3s include the opening cysteine and the closing phenylalanine or tryptophan. The order of the fields is clone size, J gene, D gene, V gene, CDR3 protein, CDR3 DNA. A D gene is named only where the DNA matches it firmly. Some rows have no size entry. The others give once, few or many, or a class for an expanded clone.

many TRBJ1-2 TRBD1 TRBV11-2 CASSSSGTGGGYTF TGTGCCAGCAGCTCATCCGGGACAGGGGGCGGCTACACCTTC
many TRBJ1-2 NA TRBV6-2/TRBV6-3 CASSYDRIYGYTF TGTGCCAGCAGTTACGACAGGATCTATGGCTACACCTTC
many TRBJ2-1 NA TRBV6-5 CASSYSGTGIYNEQFF TGTGCCAGCAGTTACTCCGGTACAGGGATCTACAATGAGCAGTTCTTC
many TRBJ1-5 NA TRBV19 CASSSSPGPASNQPQHF TGTGCCAGTAGTTCGTCACCCGGCCCCGCGAGCAATCAGCCCCAGCATTTT
NA TRBJ2-3 TRBD2 TRBV20-1 CSARELAGLIDTQYF TGCAGTGCTAGAGAACTAGCGGGACTCATAGATACGCAGTATTTT
many TRBJ1-1 NA TRBV6-2/TRBV6-3 CASSYLDSRNTEAFF TGTGCCAGCAGTTACTTGGACAGCCGGAACACTGAAGCTTTCTTT
many TRBJ1-5 NA TRBV28 CASSPLAWLGNQPQHF TGTGCCAGCAGTCCCCTGGCGTGGCTAGGCAATCAGCCCCAGCATTTT
many TRBJ2-3 NA TRBV2 CASSEATAKDTQYF TGTGCCAGCAGTGAAGCCACCGCGAAGGATACGCAGTATTTT
many TRBJ2-5 TRBD1 TRBV6-1 CASSGGQGVGGSLETQYF TGTGCCAGCAGTGGGGGACAGGGGGTAGGGGGGAGTCTGGAGACCCAGTACTTC
few TRBJ2-7 TRBD2 TRBV5-1 CASSLARREGHSYEQYF TGCGCCAGCAGCTTGGCACGACGGGAGGGCCACTCCTACGAGCAGTACTTC
few TRBJ1-2 NA TRBV4-1 CASSQPSSRRDLYGYTF TGCGCCAGCAGCCAACCCTCTAGCCGCAGGGACCTCTATGGCTACACCTTC
many TRBJ2-1 NA TRBV7-8 CASSLTRTSSYNEQFF TGTGCCAGCAGCCTCACCCGGACAAGCTCCTACAATGAGCAGTTCTTC
NA TRBJ2-1 NA TRBV27 CASSSSSRGNEQFF TGTGCCAGCAGCAGTTCGTCCAGGGGCAATGAGCAGTTCTTC
many TRBJ2-7 TRBD1 TRBV6-5 CASSYEFGQVPYEQYF TGTGCCAGCAGTTACGAGTTCGGACAGGTCCCCTACGAGCAGTACTTC
few TRBJ2-2 NA TRBV12-3/TRBV12-4 CASSPDSPNFTGELFF TGTGCCAGCAGTCCCGACAGCCCAAATTTCACCGGGGAGCTGTTTTTT
NA TRBJ2-1 NA TRBV6-1 CASRGQIGNEQFF TGTGCCAGCAGGGGACAAATAGGCAATGAGCAGTTCTTC
many TRBJ2-2 TRBD1 TRBV11-3 CASSSHRGSGELFF TGTGCCAGCAGCTCGCACAGGGGAAGTGGGGAGCTGTTTTTT
few TRBJ2-2 NA TRBV5-1 CASTLPGSGTGELFF TGCGCCAGCACCCTCCCGGGCTCGGGAACCGGGGAGCTGTTTTTT
many TRBJ1-5 NA TRBV12-3/TRBV12-4 CASSSPGPVNQPQHF TGTGCCAGCAGTTCGCCGGGACCTGTTAATCAGCCCCAGCATTTT
NA TRBJ1-2 NA TRBV6-1 CASSPYEGQGGYTF TGTGCCAGCAGCCCTTATGAGGGGCAGGGAGGCTACACCTTC
NA TRBJ2-7 TRBD2 TRBV20-1 CSADGLAGVEQYF TGCAGTGCCGACGGACTAGCGGGAGTAGAGCAGTACTTC
NA TRBJ2-1 TRBD2 TRBV24-1 CATSDIGLAGAYEQFF TGTGCCACCAGTGATATCGGACTAGCGGGAGCCTATGAGCAGTTCTTC
many TRBJ1-1 NA TRBV2 CASRSRVFPVNTEAFF TGTGCCAGCAGGAGCAGGGTTTTCCCGGTGAACACTGAAGCTTTCTTT
many TRBJ2-2 NA TRBV7-3 CASRNGAYANTGELFF TGTGCCAGCAGAAACGGGGCATACGCGAACACCGGGGAGCTGTTTTTT
many TRBJ2-5 NA TRBV5-6 CASSLSGAETQYF TGTGCCAGCAGCTTGTCAGGGGCAGAGACCCAGTACTTC
many TRBJ1-4 NA TRBV6-5 CASSWAEGEKLFF TGTGCCAGCAGTTGGGCCGAAGGGGAAAAACTGTTTTTT
NA TRBJ2-3 TRBD2 TRBV29-1 CSVGTSGREDTQYF TGCAGCGTCGGGACTAGCGGGAGGGAAGATACGCAGTATTTT
few TRBJ2-7 NA TRBV5-8 CASSLTGIGHEQYF TGTGCCAGCAGCTTGACAGGAATCGGACACGAGCAGTACTTC
many TRBJ2-5 NA TRBV29-1 CSVLGSFGETQYF TGCAGCGTCCTCGGGTCATTCGGAGAGACCCAGTACTTC
few TRBJ2-1 TRBD2 TRBV29-1 CSVATSGRSSYNEQFF TGCAGCGTTGCGACTAGCGGGAGAAGCTCCTACAATGAGCAGTTCTTC
many TRBJ2-3 TRBD2 TRBV27 CASRAAGWDTDTQYF TGTGCCAGCAGGGCAGCGGGATGGGACACAGATACGCAGTATTTT
NA TRBJ2-1 TRBD2 TRBV20-1 CSAGRTSGRAYNEQFF TGCAGTGCGGGACGGACTAGCGGGAGGGCCTACAATGAGCAGTTCTTC
many TRBJ2-1 TRBD2 TRBV24-1 CATSDLATSDDYNEQFF TGTGCCACCAGTGATTTGGCAACTAGCGACGATTACAATGAGCAGTTCTTC
many TRBJ2-7 NA TRBV5-6 CASSLQGTHEQYF TGTGCCAGCAGCTTGCAGGGTACCCACGAGCAGTACTTC
NA TRBJ2-3 TRBD1 TRBV11-1 CASSLGQASDTQYF TGTGCCAGCAGCCTAGGACAGGCGTCAGATACGCAGTATTTT
NA TRBJ2-3 TRBD2 TRBV11-3 CASSLGWEGDTQYF TGTGCCAGCAGCTTAGGATGGGAGGGAGATACGCAGTATTTT
many TRBJ1-1 NA TRBV7-2 CASDSGLGDTEAFF TGTGCCAGCGACTCAGGGTTGGGAGACACTGAAGCTTTCTTT
many TRBJ2-6 NA TRBV28 CACLGWVGANVLTF TGTGCCTGCCTCGGGTGGGTTGGGGCCAACGTCCTGACTTTC
many TRBJ2-5 TRBD1 TRBV15 CATSTGLQETQYF TGTGCCACCTCGACAGGGCTCCAAGAGACCCAGTACTTC
few TRBJ2-4 NA TRBV20-1 CSAREALAPRNIQYF TGCAGTGCTAGAGAGGCGCTAGCACCTCGCAACATTCAGTACTTC
many TRBJ1-2 NA TRBV27 CASSLYGGIDGYTF TGTGCCAGCAGTTTATACGGAGGGATCGATGGCTACACCTTC